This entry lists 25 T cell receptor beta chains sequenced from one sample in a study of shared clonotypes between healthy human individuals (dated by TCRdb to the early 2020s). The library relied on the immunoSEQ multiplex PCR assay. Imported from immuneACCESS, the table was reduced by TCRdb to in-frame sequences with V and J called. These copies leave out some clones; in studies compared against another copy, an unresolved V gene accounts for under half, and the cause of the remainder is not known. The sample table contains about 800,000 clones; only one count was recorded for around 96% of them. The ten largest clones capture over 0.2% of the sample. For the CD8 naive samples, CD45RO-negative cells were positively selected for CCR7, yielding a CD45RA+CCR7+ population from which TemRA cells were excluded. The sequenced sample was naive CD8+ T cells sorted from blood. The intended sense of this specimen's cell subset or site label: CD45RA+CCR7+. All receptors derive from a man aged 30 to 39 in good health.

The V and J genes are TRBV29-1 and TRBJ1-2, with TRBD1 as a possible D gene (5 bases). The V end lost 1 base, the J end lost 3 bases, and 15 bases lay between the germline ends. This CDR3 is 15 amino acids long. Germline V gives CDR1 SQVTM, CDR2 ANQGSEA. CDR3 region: CSVEGRATDHYGYTF. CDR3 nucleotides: TGCAGCGTTGAAGGGAGGGCGACAGATCACTATGGCTACACCTTC. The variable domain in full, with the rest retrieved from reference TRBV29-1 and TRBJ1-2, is SAVISQKPSRDICQRGTSLTIQCQVDSQVTMMFWYRQQPGQSLTLIATANQGSEATYESGFVIDKFPISRPNLTFSTLTVSNMSPEDSSIYLCSVEGRATDHYGYTFGSGTRLTVV.

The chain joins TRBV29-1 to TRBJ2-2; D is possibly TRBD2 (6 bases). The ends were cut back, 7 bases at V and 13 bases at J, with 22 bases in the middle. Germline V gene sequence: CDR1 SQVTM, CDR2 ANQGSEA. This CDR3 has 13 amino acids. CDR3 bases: TGCAGCGCGGGACTCGTCACCGGGGAGCTGCTGTTTTTT. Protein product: CSAGLVTGELLFF.

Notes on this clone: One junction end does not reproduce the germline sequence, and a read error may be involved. The CDR3 DNA is TGTGCTAGCAGCCTCGGGACTAGCCAGTCAGATACGCAGTATTTT. Its translation is CASSLGTSQSDTQYF. This sequence joins TRBV7-7 and TRBJ2-3; 9 bases match TRBD2. CDR1 is SSHAT, CDR2 FNYEAQ, per germline (reference sequence). CDR3 size: 15 residues.

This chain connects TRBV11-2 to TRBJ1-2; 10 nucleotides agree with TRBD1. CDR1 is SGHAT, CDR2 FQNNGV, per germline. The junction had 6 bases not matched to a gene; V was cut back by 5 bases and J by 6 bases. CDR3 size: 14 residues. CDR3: CASSAGQGLHGYTF. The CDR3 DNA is TGTGCCAGCAGCGCGGGACAGGGGTTGCATGGCTACACCTTC.

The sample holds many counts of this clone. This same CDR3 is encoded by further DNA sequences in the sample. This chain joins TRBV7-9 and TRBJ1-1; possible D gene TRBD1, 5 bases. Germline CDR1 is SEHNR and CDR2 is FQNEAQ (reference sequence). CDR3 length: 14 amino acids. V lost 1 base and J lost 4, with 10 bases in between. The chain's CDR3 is CASSLGQGSTEAFF. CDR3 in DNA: TGTGCCAGCAGCTTAGGGCAGGGTTCCACTGAAGCTTTCTTT.

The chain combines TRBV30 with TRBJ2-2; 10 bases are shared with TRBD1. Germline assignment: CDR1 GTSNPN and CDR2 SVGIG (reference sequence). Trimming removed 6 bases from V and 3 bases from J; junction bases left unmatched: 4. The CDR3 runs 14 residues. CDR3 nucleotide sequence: TGTGCCTGCCCGACAGGGGGCGACACCGGGGAGCTGTTTTTT. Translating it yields CACPTGGDTGELFF. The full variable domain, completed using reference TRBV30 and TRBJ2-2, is SQTIHQWPATLVQPVGSPLSLECTVEGTSNPNLYWYRQAAGRGLQLLFYSVGIGQISSEVPQNLSASRPQDRQFILSSKKLLLSDSGFYLCACPTGGDTGELFFGEGSRLTVL.

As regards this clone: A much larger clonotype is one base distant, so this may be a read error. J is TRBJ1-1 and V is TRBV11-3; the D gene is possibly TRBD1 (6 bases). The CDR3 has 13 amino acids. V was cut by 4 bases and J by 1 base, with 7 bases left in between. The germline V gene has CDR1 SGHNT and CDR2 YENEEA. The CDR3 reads CASSSTGNTEAFF. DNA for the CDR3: TGTGCCAGCAGCTCGACAGGGAACACTGAAGCTTTCTTT.

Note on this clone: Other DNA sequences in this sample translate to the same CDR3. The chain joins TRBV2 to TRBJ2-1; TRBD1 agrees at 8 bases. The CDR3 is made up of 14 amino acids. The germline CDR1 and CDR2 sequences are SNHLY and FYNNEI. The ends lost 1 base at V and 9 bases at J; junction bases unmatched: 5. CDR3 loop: CASSEGQGAGEQFF. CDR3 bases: TGTGCCAGCAGTGAAGGTCAGGGGGCGGGTGAGCAGTTCTTC.

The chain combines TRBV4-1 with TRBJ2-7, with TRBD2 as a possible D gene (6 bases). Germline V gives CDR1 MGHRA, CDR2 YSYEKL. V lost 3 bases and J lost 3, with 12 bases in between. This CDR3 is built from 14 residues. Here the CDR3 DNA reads TGCGCCAGCAGCCACGGGACGGGAGTCTACGAGCAGTACTTC. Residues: CASSHGTGVYEQYF.

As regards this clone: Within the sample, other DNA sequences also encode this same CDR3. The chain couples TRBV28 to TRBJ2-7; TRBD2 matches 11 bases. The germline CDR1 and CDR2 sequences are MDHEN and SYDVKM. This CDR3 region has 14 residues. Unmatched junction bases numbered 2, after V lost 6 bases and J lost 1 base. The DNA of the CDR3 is TGTGCCAGCAGCCTAGCGGGAGGTTCCTACGAGCAGTACTTC. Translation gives CASSLAGGSYEQYF.

The chain's CDR3 is CAIGWTGEPSYEQYF. DNA for the CDR3: TGTGCCATCGGGTGGACAGGGGAACCCTCCTACGAGCAGTACTTC. J is TRBJ2-7 and V is TRBV10-3, with 9 bases lining up with TRBD1. The CDR3 consists of 15 residues. Germline trimming cut 8 bases from V and 0 bases from J; bases unmatched to any gene: 8. The V gene's germline CDR1 is ENHRY and CDR2 SYGVKD.

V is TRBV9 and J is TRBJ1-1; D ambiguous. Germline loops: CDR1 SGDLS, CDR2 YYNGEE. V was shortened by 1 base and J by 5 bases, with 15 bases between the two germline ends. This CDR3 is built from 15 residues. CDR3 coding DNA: TGTGCCAGCAGCGTATCCTCCAGATCAGAAACTGAAGCTTTCTTT. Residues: CASSVSSRSETEAFF.

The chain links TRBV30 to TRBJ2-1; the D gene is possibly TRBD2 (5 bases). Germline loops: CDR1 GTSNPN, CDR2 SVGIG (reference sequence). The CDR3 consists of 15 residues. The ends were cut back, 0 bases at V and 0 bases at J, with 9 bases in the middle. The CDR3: CAWSVGTSSYNEQFF. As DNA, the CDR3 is TGTGCCTGGAGTGTCGGCACTAGCTCCTACAATGAGCAGTTCTTC.

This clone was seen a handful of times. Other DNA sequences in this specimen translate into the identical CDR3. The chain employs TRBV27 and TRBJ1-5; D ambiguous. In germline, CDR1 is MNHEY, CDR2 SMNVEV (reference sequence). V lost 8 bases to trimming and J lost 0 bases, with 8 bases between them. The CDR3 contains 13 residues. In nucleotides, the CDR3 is TGTGCCAGCGGGCAATATAGCAATCAGCCCCAGCATTTT. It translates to CASGQYSNQPQHF.

In DNA form, the CDR3 reads TGCAGCGTTGAAGATCGGGGGACACACTACGAGCAGTACTTC. As protein: CSVEDRGTHYEQYF. The chain is built from TRBV29-1 and TRBJ2-7; D could derive from TRBD1 or TRBD2 (6 bases each). From germline, CDR1 is SQVTM and CDR2 ANQGSEA. This CDR3 has 14 residues. V gave up 0 bases and J gave up 3 bases, with 12 bases separating them.

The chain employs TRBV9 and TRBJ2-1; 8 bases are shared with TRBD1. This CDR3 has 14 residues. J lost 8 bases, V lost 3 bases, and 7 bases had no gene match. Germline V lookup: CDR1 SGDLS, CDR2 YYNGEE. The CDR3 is CASSADRGIDEQFF. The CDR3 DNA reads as TGTGCCAGCAGCGCCGACAGGGGTATTGATGAGCAGTTCTTC. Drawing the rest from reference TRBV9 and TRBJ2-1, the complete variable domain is DSGVTQTPKHLITATGQRVTLRCSPRSGDLSVYWYQQSLDQGLQFLIQYYNGEERAKGNILERFSAQQFPDLHSELNLSSLELGDSALYFCASSADRGIDEQFFGPGTRLTVL.

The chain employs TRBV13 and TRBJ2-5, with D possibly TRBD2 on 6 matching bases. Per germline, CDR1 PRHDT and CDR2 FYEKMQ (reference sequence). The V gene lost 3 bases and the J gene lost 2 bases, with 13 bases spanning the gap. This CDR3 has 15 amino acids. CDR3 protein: CASSFSSALQETQYF. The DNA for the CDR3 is TGTGCCAGCAGCTTCTCTAGCGCCTTACAAGAGACCCAGTACTTC.

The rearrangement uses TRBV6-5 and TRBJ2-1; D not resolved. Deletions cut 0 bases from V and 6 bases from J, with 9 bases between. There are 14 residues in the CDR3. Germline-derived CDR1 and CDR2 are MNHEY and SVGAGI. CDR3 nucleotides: TGTGCCAGCAGTTACTCCGACGGATTCAATGAGCAGTTCTTC. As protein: CASSYSDGFNEQFF.

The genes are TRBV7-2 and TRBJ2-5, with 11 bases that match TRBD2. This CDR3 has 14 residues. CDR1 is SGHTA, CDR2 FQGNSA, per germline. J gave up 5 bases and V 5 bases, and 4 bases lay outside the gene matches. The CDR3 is CASSLSGRGETQYF. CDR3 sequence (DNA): TGTGCCAGCAGCCTTAGCGGGAGGGGGGAGACCCAGTACTTC.

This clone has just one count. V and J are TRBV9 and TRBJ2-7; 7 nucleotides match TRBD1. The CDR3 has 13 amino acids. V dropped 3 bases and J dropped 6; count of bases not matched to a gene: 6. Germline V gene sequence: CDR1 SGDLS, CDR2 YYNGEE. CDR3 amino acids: CASSGDSQSEQYF. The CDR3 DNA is TGTGCCAGCAGCGGGGACAGCCAGAGCGAGCAGTACTTC.

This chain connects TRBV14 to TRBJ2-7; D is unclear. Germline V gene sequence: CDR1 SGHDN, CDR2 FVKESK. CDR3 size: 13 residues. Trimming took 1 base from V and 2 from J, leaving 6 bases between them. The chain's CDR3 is CASSQAGTYEQYF. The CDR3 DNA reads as TGTGCCAGCAGCCAAGCAGGAACCTACGAGCAGTACTTC.

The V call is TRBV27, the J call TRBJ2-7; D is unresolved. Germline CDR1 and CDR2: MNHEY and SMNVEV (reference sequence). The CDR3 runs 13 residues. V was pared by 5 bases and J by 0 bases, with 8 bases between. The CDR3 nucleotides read TGTGCCAGCAGTCCCCTGAGCTCCTACGAGCAGTACTTC. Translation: CASSPLSSYEQYF.

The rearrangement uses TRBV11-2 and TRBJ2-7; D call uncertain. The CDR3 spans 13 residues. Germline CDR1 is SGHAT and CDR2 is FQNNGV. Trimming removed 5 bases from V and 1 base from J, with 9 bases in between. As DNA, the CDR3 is TGTGCCAGCAGCCTGGCCCATTCCTACGAGCAGTACTTC. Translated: CASSLAHSYEQYF.

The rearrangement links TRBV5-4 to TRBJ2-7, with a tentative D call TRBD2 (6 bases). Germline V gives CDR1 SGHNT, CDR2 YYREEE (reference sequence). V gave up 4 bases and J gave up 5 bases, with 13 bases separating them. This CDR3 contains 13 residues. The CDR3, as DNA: TGTGCCAGCAGCCACGGGAGAGGCGACGAGCAGTACTTC. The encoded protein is CASSHGRGDEQYF. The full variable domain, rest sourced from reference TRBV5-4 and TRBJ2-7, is ETGVTQSPTHLIKTRGQQVTLRCSSQSGHNTVSWYQQALGQGPQFIFQYYREEENGRGNFPPRFSGLQFPNYSSELNVNALELDDSALYLCASSHGRGDEQYFGPGTRLTVT.

The CDR3 loop reads CATSREGRGHLDSNQPQHF. In DNA form, the CDR3 reads TGTGCCACCAGCAGAGAGGGCAGGGGGCATCTCGATAGCAATCAGCCCCAGCATTTT. J is TRBJ1-5 and V is TRBV15, with 8 nucleotides matching TRBD1. The CDR3 loop spans 19 amino acids. Germline V gene sequence: CDR1 LNHNV, CDR2 YYDKDF (reference sequence). V lost 0 bases, J lost 0 bases, and 10 bases stayed unmatched.